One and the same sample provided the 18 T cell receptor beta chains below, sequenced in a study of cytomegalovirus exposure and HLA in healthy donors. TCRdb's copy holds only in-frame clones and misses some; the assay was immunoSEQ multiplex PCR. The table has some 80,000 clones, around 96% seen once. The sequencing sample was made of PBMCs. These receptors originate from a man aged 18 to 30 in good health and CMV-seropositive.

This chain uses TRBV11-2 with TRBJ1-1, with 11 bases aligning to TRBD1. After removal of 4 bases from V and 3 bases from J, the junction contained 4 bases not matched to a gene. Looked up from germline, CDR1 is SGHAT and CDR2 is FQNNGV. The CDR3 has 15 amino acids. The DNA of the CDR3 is TGTGCCAGCAGCTACGGACAGGGGGCGCACACTGAAGCTTTCTTT. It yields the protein CASSYGQGAHTEAFF.

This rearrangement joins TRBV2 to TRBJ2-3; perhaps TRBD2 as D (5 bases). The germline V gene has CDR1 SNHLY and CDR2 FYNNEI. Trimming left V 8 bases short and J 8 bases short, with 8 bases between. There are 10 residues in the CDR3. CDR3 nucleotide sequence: TGTGCCAGCTCGGGGTTTACGCAGTATTTT. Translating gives CASSGFTQYF.

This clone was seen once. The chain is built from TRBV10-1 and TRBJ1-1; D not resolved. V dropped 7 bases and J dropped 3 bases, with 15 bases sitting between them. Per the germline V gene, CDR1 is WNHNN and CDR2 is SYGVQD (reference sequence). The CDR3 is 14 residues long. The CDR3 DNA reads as TGCGCCAGCAAGGAGGGTCTTGGGGACACTGAAGCTTTCTTT. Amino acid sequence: CASKEGLGDTEAFF.

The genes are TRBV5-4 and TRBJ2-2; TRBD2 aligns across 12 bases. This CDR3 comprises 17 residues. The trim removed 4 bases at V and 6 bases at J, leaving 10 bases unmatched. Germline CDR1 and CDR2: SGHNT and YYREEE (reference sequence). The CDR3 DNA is TGTGCCAGCAGCCCCCTGGGCGGACTAGCGGGACCCGGGGAGCTGTTTTTT. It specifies CASSPLGGLAGPGELFF.

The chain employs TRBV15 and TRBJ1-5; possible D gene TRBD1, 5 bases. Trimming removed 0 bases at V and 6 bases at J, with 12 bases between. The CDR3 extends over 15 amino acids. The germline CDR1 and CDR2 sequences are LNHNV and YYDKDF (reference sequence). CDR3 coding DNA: TGTGCCACCAGCAGAGATAGGGGAATTACTCAGCCCCAGCATTTT. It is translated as CATSRDRGITQPQHF.

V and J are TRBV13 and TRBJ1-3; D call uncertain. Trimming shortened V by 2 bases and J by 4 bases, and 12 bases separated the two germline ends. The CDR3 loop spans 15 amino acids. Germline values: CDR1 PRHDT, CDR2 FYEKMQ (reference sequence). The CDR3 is CASSLTIIQGNTIYF. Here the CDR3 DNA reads TGTGCCAGCAGCTTAACAATCATACAGGGAAACACCATATATTTT. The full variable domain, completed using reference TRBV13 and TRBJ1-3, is AAGVIQSPRHLIKEKRETATLKCYPIPRHDTVYWYQQGPGQDPQFLISFYEKMQSDKGSIPDRFSAQQFSDYHSELNMSSLELGDSALYFCASSLTIIQGNTIYFGEGSWLTVV.

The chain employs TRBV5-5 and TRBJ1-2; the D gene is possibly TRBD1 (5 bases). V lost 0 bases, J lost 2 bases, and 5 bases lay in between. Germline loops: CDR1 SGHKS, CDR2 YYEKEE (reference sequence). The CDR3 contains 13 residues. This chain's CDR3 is CASSLAGNYGYTF. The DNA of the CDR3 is TGTGCCAGCAGCTTGGCAGGGAACTATGGCTACACCTTC.

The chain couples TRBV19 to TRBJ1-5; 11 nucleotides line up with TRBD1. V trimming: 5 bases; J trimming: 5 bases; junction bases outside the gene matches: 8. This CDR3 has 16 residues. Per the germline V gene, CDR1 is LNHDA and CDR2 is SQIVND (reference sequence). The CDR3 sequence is CASSPRTGGAYQPQHF. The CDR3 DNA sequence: TGTGCCAGTAGTCCTCGGACAGGGGGCGCGTATCAGCCCCAGCATTTT.

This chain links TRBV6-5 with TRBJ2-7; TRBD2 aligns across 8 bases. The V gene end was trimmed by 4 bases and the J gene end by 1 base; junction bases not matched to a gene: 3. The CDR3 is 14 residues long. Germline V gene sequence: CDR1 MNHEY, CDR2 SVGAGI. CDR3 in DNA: TGTGCCAGCAGTTCTCGGGAGGGATCCTACGAGCAGTACTTC. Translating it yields CASSSREGSYEQYF.

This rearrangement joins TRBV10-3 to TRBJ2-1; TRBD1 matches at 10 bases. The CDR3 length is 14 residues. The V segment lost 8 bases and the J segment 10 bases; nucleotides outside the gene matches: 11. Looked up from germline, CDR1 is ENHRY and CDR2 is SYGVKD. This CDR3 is CAIAPGQGKWEQFF. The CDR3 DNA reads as TGTGCCATCGCACCGGGACAGGGGAAGTGGGAGCAGTTCTTC.

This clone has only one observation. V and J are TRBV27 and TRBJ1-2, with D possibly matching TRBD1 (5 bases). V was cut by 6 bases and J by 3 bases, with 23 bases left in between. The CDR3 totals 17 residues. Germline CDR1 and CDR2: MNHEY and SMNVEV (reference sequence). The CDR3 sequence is CASRTMGGLGRDYGYTF. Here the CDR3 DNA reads TGTGCCAGCAGAACGATGGGGGGGTTGGGTCGGGACTATGGCTACACCTTC.

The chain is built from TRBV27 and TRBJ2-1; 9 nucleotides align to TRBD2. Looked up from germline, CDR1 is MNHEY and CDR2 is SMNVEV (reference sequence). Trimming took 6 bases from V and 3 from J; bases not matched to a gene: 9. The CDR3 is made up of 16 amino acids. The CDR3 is CASRRLAVDHYNEQFF. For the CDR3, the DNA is TGTGCCAGCAGGAGACTAGCGGTCGACCACTACAATGAGCAGTTCTTC.

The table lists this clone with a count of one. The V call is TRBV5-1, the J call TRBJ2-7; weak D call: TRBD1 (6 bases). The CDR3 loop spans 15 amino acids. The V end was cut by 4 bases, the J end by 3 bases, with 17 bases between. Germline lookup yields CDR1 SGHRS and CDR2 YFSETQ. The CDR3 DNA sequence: TGCGCCAGCAGCGATAACAGGGATTCTTACTACGAGCAGTACTTC. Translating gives CASSDNRDSYYEQYF.

Here the CDR3 reads CASGPGTGIISEETQYF. CDR3 bases: TGTGCCAGCGGACCCGGGACAGGGATTATTTCGGAAGAGACCCAGTACTTC. This chain connects TRBV11-1 to TRBJ2-5; 9 bases are a match to TRBD1. Looked up from germline, CDR1 is SGHAT and CDR2 is FQDESV (reference sequence). The V gene end was trimmed by 8 bases and the J gene end by 3 bases; junction bases not matched to a gene: 16. The CDR3 contains 17 residues.

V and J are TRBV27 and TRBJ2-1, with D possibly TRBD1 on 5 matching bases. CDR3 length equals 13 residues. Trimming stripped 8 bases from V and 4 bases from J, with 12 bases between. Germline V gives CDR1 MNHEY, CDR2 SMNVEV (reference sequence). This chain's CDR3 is CASGARGYNEQFF. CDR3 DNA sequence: TGTGCCAGCGGGGCTCGTGGTTACAATGAGCAGTTCTTC.

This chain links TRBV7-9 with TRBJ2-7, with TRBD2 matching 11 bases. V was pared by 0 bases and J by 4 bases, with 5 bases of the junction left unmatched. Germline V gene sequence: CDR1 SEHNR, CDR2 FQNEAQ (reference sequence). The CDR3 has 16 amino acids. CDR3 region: CASSLAVIAGGYEQYF. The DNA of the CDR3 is TGTGCCAGCAGCTTAGCGGTGATAGCGGGAGGGTACGAGCAGTACTTC.

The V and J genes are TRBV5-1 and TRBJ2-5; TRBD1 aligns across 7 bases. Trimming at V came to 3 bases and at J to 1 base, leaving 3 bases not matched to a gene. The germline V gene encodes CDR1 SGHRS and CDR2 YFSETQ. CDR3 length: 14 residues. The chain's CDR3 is CASSSGQLQETQYF. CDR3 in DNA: TGCGCCAGCAGCTCGGGACAGCTCCAAGAGACCCAGTACTTC.

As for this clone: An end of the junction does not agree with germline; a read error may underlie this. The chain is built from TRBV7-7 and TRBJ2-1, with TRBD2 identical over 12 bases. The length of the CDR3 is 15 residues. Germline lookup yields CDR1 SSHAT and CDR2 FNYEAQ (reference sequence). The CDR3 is CASSELAGGHNEQFF. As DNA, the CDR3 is TGTGCTAGCAGCGAACTAGCGGGAGGCCACAATGAGCAGTTCTTC. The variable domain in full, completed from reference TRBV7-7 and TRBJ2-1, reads GAGVSQSPRYKVTKRGQDVTLRCDPISSHATLYWYQQALGQGPEFLTYFNYEAQPDKSGLPSDRFSAERPEGSISTLTIQRTEQRDSAMYRCASSELAGGHNEQFFGPGTRLTVL.